The clone carrying this TCR beta chain was seen more than once but under ten times. The sample is drawn from a study of T-cell memory formation after mild COVID-19. TCRdb fed the 5' RACE reads into MiXCR, producing one record per CDR3 protein. Among 300,000 to 350,000 distinct CDR3 sequences, just under 20% were seen once, and the ten largest hold under 25%. CDR3 size: 19 residues. Trimming at V came to 5 bases and at J to 1 base, leaving 15 bases not matched to a gene. Germline assignment: CDR1 SEHNR and CDR2 FQNEAQ (reference sequence). This TCR came from a man in his late teens or twenties who had mild COVID-19 (a few samples of this study predate the infection). Cell type and time point are not known. Sequencing was done on a sample of PBMCs or a T cell subset sorted from them (not recorded which). The chain has TRBV7-9 and TRBJ2-3; TRBD1 matches 10 bases. This CDR3 is CASSQTVTGGTGGTDTQYF. CDR3 sequence (DNA): TGTGCCAGCAGCCAAACAGTGACAGGGGGCACAGGGGGCACAGATACGCAGTATTTT.